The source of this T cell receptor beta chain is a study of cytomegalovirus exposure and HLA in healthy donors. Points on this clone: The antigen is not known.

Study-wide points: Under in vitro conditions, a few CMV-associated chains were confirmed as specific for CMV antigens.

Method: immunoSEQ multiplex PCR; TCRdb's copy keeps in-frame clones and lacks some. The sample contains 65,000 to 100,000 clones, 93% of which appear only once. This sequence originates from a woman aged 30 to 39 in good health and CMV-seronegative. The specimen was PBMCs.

CDR3 sequence (DNA): TGTGCCAGCAGCGGGACTAGAGGAGGTCGCGAGCAGTACTTC. Translating gives CASSGTRGGREQYF. V is TRBV14 and J is TRBJ2-7; 8 bases are shared with TRBD2. Germline V gives CDR1 SGHDN, CDR2 FVKESK. The CDR3 length is 14 residues. The V gene end was trimmed by 5 bases and the J gene end by 6 bases; junction bases not matched to a gene: 9.